The 13 T cell receptor beta chains in this list originate from one sample, sequenced in a study of T cell changes during pregnancy in multiple sclerosis. Assay: immunoSEQ multiplex PCR; the TCRdb copy retains only in-frame clones and omits some. The sample includes some 60,000 clones, around nine tenths of them seen just once. The specimen was peripheral blood, collected in the first trimester of pregnancy. Receptors originate from a female donor in good health, enrolled as a control in a pregnancy study.

This chain connects TRBV7-9 to TRBJ2-5; 7 nucleotides line up with TRBD2. This CDR3 has 14 amino acids. Germline assignment: CDR1 SEHNR and CDR2 FQNEAQ (reference sequence). With 5 bases clipped from V and 5 bases from J, the junction kept 8 bases outside the gene matches. In DNA, the CDR3 is TGTGCCAGCAGCCCCCCGGCGGGAGTTGAGACCCAGTACTTC. This sequence encodes CASSPPAGVETQYF.

This clone was counted a few times. The rearrangement joins TRBV11-1 to TRBJ1-2; the D gene is possibly TRBD1 (5 bases). The CDR3 has 14 residues. V dropped 5 bases and J dropped 1 base, with 11 bases sitting between them. Germline V gene data show CDR1 as SGHAT and CDR2 as FQDESV (reference sequence). Here the CDR3 reads CASSQRGGNYGYTF. Written as DNA, the CDR3 is TGTGCCAGCAGCCAGCGCGGGGGTAACTATGGCTACACCTTC.

The gene calls are TRBV27 and TRBJ2-1; 10 bases match TRBD2. The CDR3 has 18 residues. Per the germline V gene, CDR1 is MNHEY and CDR2 is SMNVEV (reference sequence). The trim removed 2 bases at V and 5 bases at J, leaving 12 bases unmatched. CDR3 sequence: CASSLTTSGLFSHNEQFF. CDR3 bases: TGTGCCAGCAGTTTAACGACTAGCGGGCTTTTTTCCCACAATGAGCAGTTCTTC.

This sequence joins TRBV30 and TRBJ1-3; the D is unclear. CDR3 size: 12 residues. V shed 2 bases and J shed 9 bases, with 11 bases lying between them. CDR1 is GTSNPN, CDR2 SVGIG, per germline (reference sequence). CDR3 in amino acids: CAWSPSSGTIYF. The CDR3, as DNA: TGTGCCTGGAGTCCATCCAGCGGCACCATATATTTT.

In its sample, this clone was seen once. The gene calls are TRBV28 and TRBJ2-4, with 13 bases fitting TRBD2. The germline V gene has CDR1 MDHEN and CDR2 SYDVKM. This CDR3 is built from 14 residues. The V and J ends lost 5 bases and 15 bases, in that order; junction bases with no gene match: 10. The CDR3 loop reads CASSAPGLAGSRYF. CDR3 bases: TGTGCCAGCAGTGCCCCGGGACTAGCGGGATCCCGGTACTTC.

This chain links TRBV7-9 with TRBJ1-5; D might be TRBD1 (5 bases). With 3 bases removed from V and 5 bases from J, the gap between germline ends came to 8 bases. This CDR3 has 13 amino acids. CDR1 and CDR2 (germline): SEHNR, FQNEAQ (reference sequence). CDR3 region: CASSLGGDQPQHF. DNA for the CDR3: TGTGCCAGCAGCTTGGGGGGAGATCAGCCCCAGCATTTT.

This clone turned up a few times. This chain joins TRBV5-1 and TRBJ2-2, with a possible D match to TRBD1 (5 bases). CDR1 SGHRS and CDR2 YFSETQ come from the germline V gene. This CDR3 is built from 15 residues. V was pared by 4 bases and J by 3 bases, with 13 bases between. The CDR3 loop is CASSPDTFDTGELFF. CDR3 bases: TGCGCCAGCAGCCCGGACACCTTCGACACCGGGGAGCTGTTTTTT.

The chain is built from TRBV27 and TRBJ2-1, with 9 positions matching TRBD2. This CDR3 contains 15 residues. Trimming took 8 bases from V and 8 from J; bases not matched to a gene: 13. CDR1 is MNHEY and CDR2 is SMNVEV in the germline V gene (reference sequence). CDR3 sequence (DNA): TGTGCCAGCCGCCTGGGCGCGGGAGGGCCCTATGAGCAGTTCTTC. This translates into CASRLGAGGPYEQFF.

CDR3: CASSVLGQGQETQYF. The CDR3 DNA is TGTGCCAGCAGCGTGCTCGGACAGGGCCAAGAGACCCAGTACTTC. This rearrangement joins TRBV11-3 to TRBJ2-5, with TRBD1 identical over 8 bases. This CDR3 comprises 15 residues. Trimming removed 5 bases from V and 1 base from J; junction bases left unmatched: 6. Germline values: CDR1 SGHNT, CDR2 YENEEA.

The gene calls are TRBV28 and TRBJ1-5; 9 bases align to TRBD1. The germline gives CDR1 MDHEN, CDR2 SYDVKM. The CDR3 consists of 15 residues. Trimming removed 8 bases from V and 3 bases from J; junction bases left unmatched: 8. As DNA, the CDR3 is TGTGCCAGCGGGGACAGGGAATTTGTCAATCAGCCCCAGCATTTT. This sequence encodes CASGDREFVNQPQHF. Full variable domain (outside the CDR3, taken from reference TRBV28 and TRBJ1-5): DVKVTQSSRYLVKRTGEKVFLECVQDMDHENMFWYRQDPGLGLRLIYFSYDVKMKEKGDIPEGYSVSREKKERFSLILESASTNQTSMYLCASGDREFVNQPQHFGDGTRLSIL.

The rearrangement links TRBV5-6 to TRBJ1-2, with 9 bases that match TRBD1. The CDR3 consists of 15 residues. In germline, CDR1 is SGHDT, CDR2 YYEEEE. V was pared by 2 bases and J by 8 bases, with 10 bases of the junction left unmatched. CDR3 bases: TGTGCCAGCAGCTTTACTACAGGGGGCGCAGGGGGCTACACCTTC. Translating gives CASSFTTGGAGGYTF.

The gene calls are TRBV7-2 and TRBJ1-2, with TRBD1 matching 11 bases. The trim removed 0 bases at V and 4 bases at J, leaving 7 bases unmatched. The CDR3 is 17 amino acids. CDR1 and CDR2 (germline): SGHTA, FQGNSA. The CDR3 DNA follows: TGTGCCAGCAGCTTAGCGGGTGGGACAGGGGGGACCTATGGCTACACCTTC. Its protein product is CASSLAGGTGGTYGYTF. Variable domain in full (rest from reference TRBV7-2 and TRBJ1-2): GAGVSQSPSNKVTEKGKDVELRCDPISGHTALYWYRQSLGQGLEFLIYFQGNSAPDKSGLPSDRFSAERTGGSVSTLTIQRTQQEDSAVYLCASSLAGGTGGTYGYTFGSGTRLTVV.

This clone showed up just a few times. Other nucleotide sequences from this sample produce the same CDR3. The chain uses TRBV4-3 and TRBJ1-1; D is unresolved. Between the trimmed V and J ends, which lost 4 bases and 5 bases, there was a span of 11 bases. The CDR3 spans 13 residues. Germline CDR1 LGHNA, CDR2 YSLEER. CDR3 coding DNA: TGCGCCAGCAGCCGGGTGGGAGGTACTGAAGCTTTCTTT. It codes for CASSRVGGTEAFF.